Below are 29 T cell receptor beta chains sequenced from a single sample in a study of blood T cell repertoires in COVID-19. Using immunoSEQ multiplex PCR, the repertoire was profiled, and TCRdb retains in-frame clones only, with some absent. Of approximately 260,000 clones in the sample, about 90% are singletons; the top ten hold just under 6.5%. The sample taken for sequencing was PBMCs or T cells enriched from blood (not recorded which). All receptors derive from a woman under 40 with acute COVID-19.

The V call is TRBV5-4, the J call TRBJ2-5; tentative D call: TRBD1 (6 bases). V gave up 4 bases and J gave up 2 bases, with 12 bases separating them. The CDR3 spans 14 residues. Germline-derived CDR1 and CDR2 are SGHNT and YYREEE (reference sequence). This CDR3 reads CASSHPGQQETQYF. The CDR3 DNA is TGTGCCAGCAGCCACCCGGGACAACAAGAGACCCAGTACTTC.

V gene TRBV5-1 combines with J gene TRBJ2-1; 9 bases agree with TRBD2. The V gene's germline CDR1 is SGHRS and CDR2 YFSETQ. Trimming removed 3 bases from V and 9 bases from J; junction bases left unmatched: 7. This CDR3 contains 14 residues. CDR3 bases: TGCGCCAGCAGCTCCGCGGGGGGGCCTGGTGAGCAGTTCTTC. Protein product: CASSSAGGPGEQFF.

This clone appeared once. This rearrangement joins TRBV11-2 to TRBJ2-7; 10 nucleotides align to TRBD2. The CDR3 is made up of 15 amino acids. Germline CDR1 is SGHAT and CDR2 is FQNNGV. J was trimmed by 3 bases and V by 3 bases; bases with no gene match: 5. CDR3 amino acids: CASSFGLADLYEQYF. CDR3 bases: TGTGCCAGCAGCTTCGGACTAGCGGACCTCTACGAGCAGTACTTC. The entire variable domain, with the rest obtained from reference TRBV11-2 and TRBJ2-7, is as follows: EAGVAQSPRYKIIEKRQSVAFWCNPISGHATLYWYQQILGQGPKLLIQFQNNGVVDDSQLPKDRFSAERLKGVDSTLKIQPAKLEDSAVYLCASSFGLADLYEQYFGPGTRLTVT.

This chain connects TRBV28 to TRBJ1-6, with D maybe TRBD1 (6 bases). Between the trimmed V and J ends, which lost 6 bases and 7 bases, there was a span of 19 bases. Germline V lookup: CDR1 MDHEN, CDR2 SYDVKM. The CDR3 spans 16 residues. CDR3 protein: CASSSGTPFPNSPLHF. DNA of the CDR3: TGTGCCAGCAGCTCCGGGACACCCTTTCCCAATTCACCCCTCCACTTT.

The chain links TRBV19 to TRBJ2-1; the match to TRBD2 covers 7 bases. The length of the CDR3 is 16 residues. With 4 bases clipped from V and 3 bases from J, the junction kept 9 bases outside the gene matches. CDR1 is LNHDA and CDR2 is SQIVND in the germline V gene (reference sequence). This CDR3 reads CASSTKLAGYYNEQFF. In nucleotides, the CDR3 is TGTGCCAGTAGTACCAAATTAGCGGGTTACTACAATGAGCAGTTCTTC.

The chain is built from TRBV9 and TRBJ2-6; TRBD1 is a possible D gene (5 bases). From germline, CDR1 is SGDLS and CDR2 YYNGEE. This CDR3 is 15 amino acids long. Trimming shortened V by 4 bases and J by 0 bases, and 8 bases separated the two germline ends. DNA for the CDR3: TGTGCCAGCAGCACGCAGGGCTCTGGGGCCAACGTCCTGACTTTC. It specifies CASSTQGSGANVLTF.

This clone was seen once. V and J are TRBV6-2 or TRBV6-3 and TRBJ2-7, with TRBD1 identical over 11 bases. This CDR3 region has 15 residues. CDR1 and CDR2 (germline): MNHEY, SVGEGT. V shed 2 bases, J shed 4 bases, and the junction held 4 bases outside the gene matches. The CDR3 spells CASSYRGQGAYEQYF. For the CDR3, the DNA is TGTGCCAGCAGTTACCGAGGACAGGGGGCGTACGAGCAGTACTTC.

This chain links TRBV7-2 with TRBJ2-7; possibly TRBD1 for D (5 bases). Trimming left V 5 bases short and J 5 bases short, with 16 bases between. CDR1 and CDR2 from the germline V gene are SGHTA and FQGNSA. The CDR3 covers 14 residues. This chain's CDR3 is CASSQGSTFNEQYF. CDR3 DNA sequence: TGTGCCAGCAGCCAGGGCAGCACCTTCAACGAGCAGTACTTC. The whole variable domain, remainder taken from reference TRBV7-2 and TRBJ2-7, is GAGVSQSPSNKVTEKGKDVELRCDPISGHTALYWYRQSLGQGLEFLIYFQGNSAPDKSGLPSDRFSAERTGGSVSTLTIQRTQQEDSAVYLCASSQGSTFNEQYFGPGTRLTVT.

This CDR3 reads CASSHVATDTQYF. CDR3 sequence (DNA): TGCGCCAGCAGCCATGTAGCGACAGATACGCAGTATTTT. The chain is built from TRBV4-1 and TRBJ2-3; D might be TRBD2 (5 bases). V lost 3 bases to trimming and J lost 3 bases, with 7 bases between them. CDR1 is MGHRA, CDR2 YSYEKL, per germline. This CDR3 has 13 amino acids.

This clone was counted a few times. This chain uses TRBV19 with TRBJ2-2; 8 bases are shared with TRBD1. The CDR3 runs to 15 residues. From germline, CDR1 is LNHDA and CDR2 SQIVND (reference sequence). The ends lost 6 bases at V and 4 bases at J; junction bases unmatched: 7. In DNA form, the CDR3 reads TGTGCCAGTAGGGGGGACAGGTCGTCCACCGGGGAGCTGTTTTTT. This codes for CASRGDRSSTGELFF.

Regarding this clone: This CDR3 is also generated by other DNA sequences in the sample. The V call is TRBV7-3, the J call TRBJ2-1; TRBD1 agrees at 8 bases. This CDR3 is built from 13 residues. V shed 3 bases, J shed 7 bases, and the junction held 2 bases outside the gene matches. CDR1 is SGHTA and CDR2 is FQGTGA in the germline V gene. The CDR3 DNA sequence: TGTGCCAGCAGCTTGGACAGGGAAAATGAGCAGTTCTTC. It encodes CASSLDRENEQFF. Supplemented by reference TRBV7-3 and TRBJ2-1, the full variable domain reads GAGVSQTPSNKVTEKGKYVELRCDPISGHTALYWYRQSLGQGPEFLIYFQGTGAADDSGLPNDRFFAVRPEGSVSTLKIQRTERGDSAVYLCASSLDRENEQFFGPGTRLTVL.

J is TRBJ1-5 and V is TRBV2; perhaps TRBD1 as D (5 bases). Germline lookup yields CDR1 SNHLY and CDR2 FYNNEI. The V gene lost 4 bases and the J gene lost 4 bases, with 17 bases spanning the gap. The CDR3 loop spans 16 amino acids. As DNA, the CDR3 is TGTGCCAGCAGTGGGCGATTTACAGGCGGAAATCAGCCCCAGCATTTT. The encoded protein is CASSGRFTGGNQPQHF. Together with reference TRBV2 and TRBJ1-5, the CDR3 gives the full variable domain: EPEVTQTPSHQVTQMGQEVILRCVPISNHLYFYWYRQILGQKVEFLVSFYNNEISEKSEIFDDQFSVERPDGSNFTLKIRSTKLEDSAMYFCASSGRFTGGNQPQHFGDGTRLSIL.

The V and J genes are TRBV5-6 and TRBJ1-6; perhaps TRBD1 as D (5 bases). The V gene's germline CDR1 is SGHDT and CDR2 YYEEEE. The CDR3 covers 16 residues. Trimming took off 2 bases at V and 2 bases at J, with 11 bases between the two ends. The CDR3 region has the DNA TGTGCCAGCAGCTTACTTCAGGGTCCCTATAATTCACCCCTCCACTTT. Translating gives CASSLLQGPYNSPLHF.

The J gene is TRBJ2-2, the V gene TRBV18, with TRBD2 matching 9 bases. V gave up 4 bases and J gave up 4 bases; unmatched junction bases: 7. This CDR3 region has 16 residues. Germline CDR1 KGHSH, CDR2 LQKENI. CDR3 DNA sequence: TGTGCCAGCTCACTAAAGCGGGGGGCCGCCACCGGGGAGCTGTTTTTT. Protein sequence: CASSLKRGAATGELFF.

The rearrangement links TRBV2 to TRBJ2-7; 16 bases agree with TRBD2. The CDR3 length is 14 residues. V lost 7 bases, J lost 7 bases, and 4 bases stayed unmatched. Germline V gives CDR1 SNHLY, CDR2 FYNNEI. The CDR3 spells CASTWGLAGGEQYF. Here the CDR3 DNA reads TGTGCCAGCACCTGGGGACTAGCGGGGGGGGAGCAGTACTTC.

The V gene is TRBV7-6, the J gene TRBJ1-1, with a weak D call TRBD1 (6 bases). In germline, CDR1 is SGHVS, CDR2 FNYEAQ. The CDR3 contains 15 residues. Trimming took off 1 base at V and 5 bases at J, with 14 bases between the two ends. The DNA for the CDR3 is TGTGCCAGCAGCTTAGATCAACACAGGGATACTGAAGCTTTCTTT. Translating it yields CASSLDQHRDTEAFF.

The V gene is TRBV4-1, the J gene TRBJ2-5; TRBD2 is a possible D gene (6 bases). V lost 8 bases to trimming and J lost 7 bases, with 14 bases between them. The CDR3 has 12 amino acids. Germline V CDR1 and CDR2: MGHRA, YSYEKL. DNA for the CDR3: TGCGCCAGCGGCGGAGACGGGGGGACCCAGTACTTC. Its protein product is CASGGDGGTQYF.

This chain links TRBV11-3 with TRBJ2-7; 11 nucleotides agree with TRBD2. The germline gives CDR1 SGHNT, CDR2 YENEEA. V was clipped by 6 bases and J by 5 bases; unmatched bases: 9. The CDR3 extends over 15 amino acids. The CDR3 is CASSKTSGTVHEQYF. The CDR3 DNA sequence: TGTGCCAGCAGTAAGACTAGCGGGACTGTCCACGAGCAGTACTTC.

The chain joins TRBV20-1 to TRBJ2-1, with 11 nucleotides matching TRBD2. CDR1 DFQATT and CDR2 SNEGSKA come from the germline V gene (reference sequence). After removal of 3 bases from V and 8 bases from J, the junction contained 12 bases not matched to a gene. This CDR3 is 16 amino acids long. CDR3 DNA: TGCAGTGCTAGTCCGGTACTAGCGGGAGTACCCGATGAGCAGTTCTTC. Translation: CSASPVLAGVPDEQFF.

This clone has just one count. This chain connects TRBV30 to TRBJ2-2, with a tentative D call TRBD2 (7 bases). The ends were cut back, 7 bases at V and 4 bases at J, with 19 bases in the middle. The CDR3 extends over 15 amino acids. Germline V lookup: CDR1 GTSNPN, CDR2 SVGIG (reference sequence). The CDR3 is CASTPRGGVTGELFF. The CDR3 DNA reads TGTGCCTCAACCCCCCGCGGGGGCGTCACCGGGGAGCTGTTTTTT.

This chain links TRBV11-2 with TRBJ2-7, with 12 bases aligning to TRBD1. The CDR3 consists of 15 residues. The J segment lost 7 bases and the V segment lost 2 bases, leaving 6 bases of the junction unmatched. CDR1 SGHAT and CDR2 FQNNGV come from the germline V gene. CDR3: CASSLQGQGAGEQYF. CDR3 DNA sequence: TGTGCCAGCAGCTTACAGGGACAGGGGGCTGGAGAGCAGTACTTC.

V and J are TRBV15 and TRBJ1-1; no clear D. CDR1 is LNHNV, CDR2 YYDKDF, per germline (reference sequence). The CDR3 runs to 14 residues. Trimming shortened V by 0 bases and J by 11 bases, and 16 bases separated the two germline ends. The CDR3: CATSRDRRSADAFF. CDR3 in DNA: TGTGCCACCAGCAGAGATCGGCGATCAGCGGACGCTTTCTTT.

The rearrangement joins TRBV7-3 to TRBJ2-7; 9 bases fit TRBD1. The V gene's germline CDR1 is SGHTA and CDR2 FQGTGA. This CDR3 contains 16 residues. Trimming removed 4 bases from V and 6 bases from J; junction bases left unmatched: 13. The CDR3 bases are TGTGCCAGCAGCTCCCGATGGACAGGGGCGATGGGCGAGCAGTACTTC. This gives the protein CASSSRWTGAMGEQYF.

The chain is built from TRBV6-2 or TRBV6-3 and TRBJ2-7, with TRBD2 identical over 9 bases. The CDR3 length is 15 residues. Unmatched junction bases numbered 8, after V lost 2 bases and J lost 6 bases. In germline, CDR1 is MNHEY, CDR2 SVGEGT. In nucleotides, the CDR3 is TGTGCCAGCAGTTACCTGGCGGGAGGGCCTCGCGAGCAGTACTTC. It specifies CASSYLAGGPREQYF.

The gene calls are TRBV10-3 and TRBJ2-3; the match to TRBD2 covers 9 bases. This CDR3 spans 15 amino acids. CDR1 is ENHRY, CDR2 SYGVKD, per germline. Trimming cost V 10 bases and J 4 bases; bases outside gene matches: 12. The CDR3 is CATLNVAGDSDTQYF. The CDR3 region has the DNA TGTGCCACCCTCAACGTAGCGGGAGATTCAGATACGCAGTATTTT.

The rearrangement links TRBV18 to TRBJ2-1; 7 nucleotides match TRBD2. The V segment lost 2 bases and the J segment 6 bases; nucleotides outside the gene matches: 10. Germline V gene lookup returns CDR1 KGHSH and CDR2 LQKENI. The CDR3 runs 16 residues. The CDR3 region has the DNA TGTGCCAGCTCACCAAGAGAGGGAGGGCCCCTCAATGAGCAGTTCTTC. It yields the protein CASSPREGGPLNEQFF.

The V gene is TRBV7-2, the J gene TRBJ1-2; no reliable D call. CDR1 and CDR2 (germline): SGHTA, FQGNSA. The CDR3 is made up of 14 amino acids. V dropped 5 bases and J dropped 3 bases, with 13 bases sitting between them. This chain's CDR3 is CASSPPQRHYGYTF. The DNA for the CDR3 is TGTGCCAGCAGCCCACCCCAGCGGCACTATGGCTACACCTTC.

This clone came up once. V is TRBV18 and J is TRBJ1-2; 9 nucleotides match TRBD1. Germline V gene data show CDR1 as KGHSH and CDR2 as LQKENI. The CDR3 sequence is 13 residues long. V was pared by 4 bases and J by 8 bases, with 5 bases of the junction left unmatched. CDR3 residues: CASSRRDREGYTF. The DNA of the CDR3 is TGTGCCAGCTCACGAAGGGACAGGGAGGGCTACACCTTC. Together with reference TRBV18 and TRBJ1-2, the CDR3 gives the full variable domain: NAGVMQNPRHLVRRRGQEARLRCSPMKGHSHVYWYRQLPEEGLKFMVYLQKENIIDESGMPKERFSAEFPKEGPSILRIQQVVRGDSAAYFCASSRRDREGYTFGSGTRLTVV.

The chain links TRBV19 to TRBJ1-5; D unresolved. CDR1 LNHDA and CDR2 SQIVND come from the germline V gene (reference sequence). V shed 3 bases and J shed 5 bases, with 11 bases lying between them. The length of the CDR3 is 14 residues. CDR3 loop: CASSIHGEHQPQHF. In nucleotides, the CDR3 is TGTGCCAGTAGTATTCACGGGGAACATCAGCCCCAGCATTTT.